The 32 T cell receptor beta chains below were found in one sample sequenced in a study of cytomegalovirus exposure and HLA in healthy donors. PCR involved 60 Vbeta and 13 Jbeta primers. The method was immunoSEQ multiplex PCR; TCRdb's version includes in-frame clones alone and lacks a portion of them. The table records around 120,000 clones, about 80% of them present only once. The specimen was PBMCs. The receptor set was obtained from a middle-aged woman in good health and CMV-seropositive.

The V and J genes are TRBV29-1 and TRBJ2-5; 10 bases align to TRBD2. The CDR3 contains 19 residues. Per germline, CDR1 SQVTM and CDR2 ANQGSEA. The V segment lost 3 bases and the J segment 5 bases; nucleotides outside the gene matches: 21. CDR3 DNA: TGCAGCGTTGAGGACTTCTTGAGGCTAGCGGGAGAAGGAATCGAGACCCAGTACTTC. This codes for CSVEDFLRLAGEGIETQYF.

The chain uses TRBV5-1 and TRBJ2-3, with D tentatively TRBD2 (6 bases). From germline, CDR1 is SGHRS and CDR2 YFSETQ. V was cut by 0 bases and J by 4 bases, with 12 bases left in between. The CDR3 sequence is 15 residues long. As DNA, the CDR3 is TGCGCCAGCAGCTTGGCAGGGAGGCTGGCAGATACGCAGTATTTT. Its translation: CASSLAGRLADTQYF.

The J gene is TRBJ1-1, the V gene TRBV5-1; TRBD1 matches 8 bases. With V trimmed by 4 bases and J by 8 bases, 10 bases remained unmatched. CDR3 size: 14 residues. Per germline, CDR1 SGHRS and CDR2 YFSETQ. The CDR3 region is CASSVGGTGTEAFF. The CDR3, as DNA: TGCGCCAGCAGCGTAGGCGGGACAGGAACGGAAGCTTTCTTT.

The chain links TRBV7-8 to TRBJ1-2; no reliable D call. Germline V gives CDR1 SGHVS, CDR2 FQNEAQ. The CDR3 covers 14 residues. The V end lost 1 base, the J end lost 3 bases, and 9 bases lay between the germline ends. DNA for the CDR3: TGTGCCAGCAGCTTAGAGCCGATTGACTATGGCTACACCTTC. Its translation is CASSLEPIDYGYTF.

The chain is built from TRBV7-9 and TRBJ2-1; no firm D call. The CDR3 has 14 amino acids. Deletions cut 0 bases from V and 6 bases from J, with 9 bases between. Germline V gene sequence: CDR1 SEHNR, CDR2 FQNEAQ (reference sequence). CDR3 DNA sequence: TGTGCCAGCAGCTTAGCGCTACTTGCCAATGAGCAGTTCTTC. This gives the protein CASSLALLANEQFF.

The chain carries TRBV19 and TRBJ2-3; 10 bases match TRBD2. Germline V gene lookup returns CDR1 LNHDA and CDR2 SQIVND (reference sequence). The CDR3 runs to 14 residues. V shed 4 bases, J shed 5 bases, and the junction held 3 bases outside the gene matches. The CDR3 DNA sequence: TGTGCCAGTAGTAGGGCTAGCGGGAGAGATACGCAGTATTTT. Encoded protein: CASSRASGRDTQYF.

The V call is TRBV5-1, the J call TRBJ2-2, with D hard to call. Germline V gives CDR1 SGHRS, CDR2 YFSETQ. This CDR3 is 14 amino acids long. The ends were cut back, 0 bases at V and 1 base at J, with 4 bases in the middle. This CDR3 is CASSLAGNTGELFF. CDR3 sequence (DNA): TGCGCCAGCAGCTTGGCCGGGAACACCGGGGAGCTGTTTTTT.

This chain joins TRBV7-9 and TRBJ2-7; D not certain. Trimming stripped 5 bases from V and 4 bases from J, with 12 bases between. Germline V CDR1 and CDR2: SEHNR, FQNEAQ (reference sequence). This CDR3 is built from 13 residues. Here the CDR3 reads CASSPEALYEQYF. In DNA form, the CDR3 reads TGTGCCAGCAGCCCCGAGGCTCTTTACGAGCAGTACTTC.

The chain uses TRBV4-1 and TRBJ1-1, with 9 bases matching TRBD1. Looked up from germline, CDR1 is MGHRA and CDR2 is YSYEKL. The CDR3 is 14 amino acids. J gave up 8 bases and V 6 bases, and 10 bases lay outside the gene matches. The DNA of the CDR3 is TGCGCCAGCAGAACGGGACAGGGTTTTTCCGAAGCTTTCTTT. Protein: CASRTGQGFSEAFF.

The V call is TRBV7-3, the J call TRBJ2-1; TRBD2 agrees at 16 bases. The CDR3 consists of 15 residues. Germline CDR1 is SGHTA and CDR2 is FQGTGA. The V and J ends lost 4 bases and 9 bases, in that order; junction bases with no gene match: 3. DNA for the CDR3: TGTGCCAGCAGCTCGGGACTAGCGGGAGGGGGTGAGCAGTTCTTC. This codes for CASSSGLAGGGEQFF.

The chain links TRBV11-2 to TRBJ1-5, with 7 bases matching TRBD1. Germline V lookup: CDR1 SGHAT, CDR2 FQNNGV. The CDR3 consists of 15 residues. The trim removed 5 bases at V and 2 bases at J, leaving 6 bases unmatched. CDR3 in amino acids: CASSPHTGGNQPQHF. As DNA, the CDR3 is TGTGCCAGCAGCCCTCATACAGGGGGCAATCAGCCCCAGCATTTT.

The J gene is TRBJ2-5, the V gene TRBV7-2, with 9 bases aligning to TRBD2. Germline assignment: CDR1 SGHTA and CDR2 FQGNSA. The CDR3 is 17 amino acids. The junction had 12 bases not matched to a gene; V was cut back by 1 base and J by 6 bases. CDR3 DNA sequence: TGTGCCAGCAGCTTAGAAGGCGTGGAAGCGGGGGGAAAGACCCAGTACTTC. Translating gives CASSLEGVEAGGKTQYF.

This clone was seen a few times. V and J are TRBV6-1 and TRBJ2-1; 14 bases are shared with TRBD2. The germline CDR1 and CDR2 sequences are MNHNS and SASEGT. This CDR3 is 16 amino acids long. The ends lost 3 bases at V and 9 bases at J; junction bases unmatched: 7. The CDR3 region is CASSDTGTSGRSEQFF. In DNA form, the CDR3 reads TGTGCCAGCAGTGACACCGGGACTAGCGGGAGAAGTGAGCAGTTCTTC.

V is TRBV7-2 and J is TRBJ2-5, with 10 bases matching TRBD2. The CDR3 extends over 14 amino acids. With V trimmed by 6 bases and J by 5 bases, 6 bases remained unmatched. Germline assignment: CDR1 SGHTA and CDR2 FQGNSA. The CDR3 nucleotides are TGTGCCAGCAGATCGGCGGGACTAGCGGAGACCCAGTACTTC. Its translation: CASRSAGLAETQYF.

The V call is TRBV7-3, the J call TRBJ2-1; D is uncertain. V lost 1 base, J lost 5 bases, and 6 bases lay in between. CDR1 is SGHTA and CDR2 is FQGTGA in the germline V gene. The CDR3 is 13 residues long. Here the CDR3 reads CASSLNQDNEQFF. The CDR3 coding sequence is TGTGCCAGCAGCTTAAACCAGGACAATGAGCAGTTCTTC.

J is TRBJ2-6 and V is TRBV5-4; D possibly corresponds to TRBD1 (6 bases). With 3 bases removed from V and 0 bases from J, the gap between germline ends came to 7 bases. In germline, CDR1 is SGHNT, CDR2 YYREEE (reference sequence). This CDR3 spans 15 amino acids. The CDR3 DNA follows: TGTGCCAGCAGCTGGGACAACTCTGGGGCCAACGTCCTGACTTTC. As protein: CASSWDNSGANVLTF.

This chain connects TRBV7-3 to TRBJ1-1, with a weak D call TRBD1 (6 bases). This CDR3 is 13 amino acids long. CDR1 SGHTA and CDR2 FQGTGA come from the germline V gene. Trimming cost V 4 bases and J 4 bases, with 10 bases left between them. CDR3 DNA sequence: TGTGCCAGCAGCTCCCGAGGGGGCACTGAAGCTTTCTTT. Translation: CASSSRGGTEAFF.

V is TRBV15 and J is TRBJ2-7, with 7 bases matching TRBD2. The CDR3 has 11 amino acids. Germline V lookup: CDR1 LNHNV, CDR2 YYDKDF (reference sequence). V lost 3 bases, J lost 7 bases, and 0 bases stayed unmatched. Here the CDR3 DNA reads TGTGCCACCAGCAGGGGGGGGGAGCAGTACTTC. It encodes CATSRGGEQYF. The complete variable domain, with remaining parts taken from reference TRBV15 and TRBJ2-7, reads DAMVIQNPRYQVTQFGKPVTLSCSQTLNHNVMYWYQQKSSQAPKLLFHYYDKDFNNEADTPDNFQSRRPNTSFCFLDIRSPGLGDTAMYLCATSRGGEQYFGPGTRLTVT.

The chain combines TRBV11-1 with TRBJ1-6; 7 bases agree with TRBD1. There are 13 residues in the CDR3. J was trimmed by 10 bases and V by 0 bases; bases with no gene match: 0. Germline V gene lookup returns CDR1 SGHAT and CDR2 FQDESV (reference sequence). CDR3 nucleotides: TGTGCCAGCAGCTTAGCAGGGGGCTCACCCCTCCACTTT. Its translation is CASSLAGGSPLHF.

This chain joins TRBV7-3 and TRBJ1-2; 8 bases line up with TRBD1. The CDR3 is made up of 13 amino acids. V lost 3 bases and J lost 8; bases outside the gene matches: 5. Germline assignment: CDR1 SGHTA and CDR2 FQGTGA. As DNA, the CDR3 is TGTGCCAGCAGCTTCGACAGGGGTGGAGGCTACACCTTC. Translated: CASSFDRGGGYTF.

This clone was counted between two and nine times. The rearrangement joins TRBV7-9 to TRBJ1-1, with D possibly matching TRBD1 (5 bases). There are 15 residues in the CDR3. Germline CDR1 SEHNR, CDR2 FQNEAQ (reference sequence). Trimming cost V 1 base and J 5 bases, with 14 bases left between them. The chain's CDR3 is CASSLGGRGGTEAFF. The CDR3 DNA reads as TGTGCCAGCAGCTTAGGGGGACGGGGAGGGACTGAAGCTTTCTTT.

In its sample, this clone was seen a few times. V and J are TRBV29-1 and TRBJ2-7; D might be TRBD2 (5 bases). The V end was cut by 4 bases, the J end by 7 bases, with 14 bases between. Germline-derived CDR1 and CDR2 are SQVTM and ANQGSEA. The CDR3 consists of 12 residues. CDR3 DNA sequence: TGCAGCGTTGCCATGGGTGGAGGAGAGCAGTACTTC. This gives the protein CSVAMGGGEQYF.

The genes are TRBV4-2 and TRBJ2-7; D uncertain. This CDR3 comprises 11 residues. Germline-derived CDR1 and CDR2 are LGHNA and YNFKEQ. V was pared by 4 bases and J by 7 bases, with 8 bases between. The CDR3 loop is CASSPRREQYF. The CDR3 region has the DNA TGTGCCAGCAGCCCAAGGCGGGAGCAGTACTTC.

To note about this clone: The identical CDR3 is also encoded by other nucleotide sequences in the sample. This chain connects TRBV7-9 to TRBJ1-6; tentative D call: TRBD1 (5 bases). From germline, CDR1 is SEHNR and CDR2 FQNEAQ (reference sequence). Trimming removed 3 bases at V and 5 bases at J, with 8 bases between. This CDR3 contains 14 residues. The CDR3 spells CASSFIQDNSPLHF. In DNA, the CDR3 is TGTGCCAGCAGCTTTATACAGGATAATTCACCCCTCCACTTT.

The V call is TRBV5-1, the J call TRBJ1-5, with 9 bases fitting TRBD1. The CDR3 is 15 residues long. V lost 4 bases to trimming and J lost 6 bases; unmatched junction nucleotides: 8. Germline CDR1 and CDR2: SGHRS and YFSETQ. CDR3 bases: TGCGCCAGCAGCCTCAGCGGACAGGGGTCTCAGCCCCAGCATTTT. Amino acids: CASSLSGQGSQPQHF.

The chain carries TRBV5-1 and TRBJ1-1; 7 bases agree with TRBD1. The V gene end was trimmed by 4 bases and the J gene end by 1 base; junction bases not matched to a gene: 1. Germline assignment: CDR1 SGHRS and CDR2 YFSETQ. CDR3 size: 13 residues. Written as DNA, the CDR3 is TGCGCCAGCAGCAGGACAGGGAACACTGAAGCTTTCTTT. It yields the protein CASSRTGNTEAFF.

This clone has only one observation. CDR3: CASSYGNTRDTQYF. DNA for the CDR3: TGTGCCAGCAGCTACGGAAATACGCGGGATACGCAGTATTTT. The chain links TRBV7-9 to TRBJ2-3, with no clear D. V shed 4 bases and J shed 6 bases, with 14 bases lying between them. This CDR3 comprises 14 residues. Germline V lookup: CDR1 SEHNR, CDR2 FQNEAQ (reference sequence).

The chain recombines TRBV10-3 with TRBJ1-1; 12 positions match TRBD1. Germline CDR1 and CDR2: ENHRY and SYGVKD. V lost 5 bases and J lost 2; bases outside the gene matches: 9. The CDR3 covers 17 residues. The CDR3 region has the DNA TGTGCCATCAGTCCCGGGACAGGGGGCGGTGTAAACACTGAAGCTTTCTTT. Its protein is CAISPGTGGGVNTEAFF.

The chain couples TRBV10-3 to TRBJ2-7; 9 bases line up with TRBD1. Trimming cost V 11 bases and J 1 base; bases outside gene matches: 3. Per the germline V gene, CDR1 is ENHRY and CDR2 is SYGVKD. This CDR3 spans 12 amino acids. CDR3 region: CASGQGSYEQYF. CDR3 bases: TGTGCCTCGGGACAGGGATCCTACGAGCAGTACTTC.

This clone occurred a few times. This rearrangement joins TRBV5-6 to TRBJ2-5, with 10 bases lining up with TRBD1. Germline CDR1 SGHDT, CDR2 YYEEEE. The CDR3 contains 15 residues. Trimming took 2 bases from V and 6 from J; bases not matched to a gene: 7. The CDR3: CASSFGTGDLKTQYF. The CDR3 bases are TGTGCCAGCAGCTTTGGGACAGGGGATTTAAAGACCCAGTACTTC. The complete variable domain, with remaining parts taken from reference TRBV5-6 and TRBJ2-5, reads DAGVTQSPTHLIKTRGQQVTLRCSPKSGHDTVSWYQQALGQGPQFIFQYYEEEERQRGNFPDRFSGHQFPNYSSELNVNALLLGDSALYLCASSFGTGDLKTQYFGPGTRLLVL.

The chain is built from TRBV6-4 and TRBJ1-6; D perhaps matches TRBD1 (5 bases). Trimming removed 2 bases from V and 8 bases from J, with 7 bases in between. The CDR3 is 13 residues long. Per the germline V gene, CDR1 is MRHNA and CDR2 is SNTAGT. The CDR3 coding sequence is TGTGCCAGCAGTGACCAAGGGGATTCACCCCTCCACTTT. As protein: CASSDQGDSPLHF.

V is TRBV7-8 and J is TRBJ1-4; D is possibly TRBD1 (6 bases). This CDR3 has 14 amino acids. The germline V gene encodes CDR1 SGHVS and CDR2 FQNEAQ. The V end was cut by 1 base, the J end by 7 bases, with 10 bases between. The CDR3 loop reads CASSLDRVGEKLFF. CDR3 coding DNA: TGTGCCAGCAGCTTAGACAGGGTTGGTGAAAAACTGTTTTTT.